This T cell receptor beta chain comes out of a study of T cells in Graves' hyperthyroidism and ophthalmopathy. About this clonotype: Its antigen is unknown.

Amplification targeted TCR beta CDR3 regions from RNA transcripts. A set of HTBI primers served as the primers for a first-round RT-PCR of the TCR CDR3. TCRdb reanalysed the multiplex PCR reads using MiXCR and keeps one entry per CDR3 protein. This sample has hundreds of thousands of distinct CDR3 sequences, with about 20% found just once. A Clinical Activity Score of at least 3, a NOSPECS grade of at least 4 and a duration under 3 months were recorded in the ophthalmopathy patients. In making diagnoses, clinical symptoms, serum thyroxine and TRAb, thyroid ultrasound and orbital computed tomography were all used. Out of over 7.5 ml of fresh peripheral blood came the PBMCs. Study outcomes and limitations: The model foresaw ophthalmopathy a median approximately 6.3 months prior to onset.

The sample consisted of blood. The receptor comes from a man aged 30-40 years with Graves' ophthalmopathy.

The CDR3 region is CASSSGTGAPEQYF. CDR3 DNA sequence: TGTGCCAGCAGCAGTGGCACAGGGGCGCCCGAGCAGTACTTC. The V and J genes are TRBV27 and TRBJ2-7; 7 bases are shared with TRBD1. The V gene end was trimmed by 6 bases and the J gene end by 6 bases; junction bases not matched to a gene: 11. The CDR3 is made up of 14 amino acids. Germline lookup yields CDR1 MNHEY and CDR2 SMNVEV (reference sequence).